This record concerns one T cell receptor beta chain sequence. Its antigen is currently unknown. The data belong to a study of T cells expressing NK-cell markers. Per the germline V gene, CDR1 is DFQATT and CDR2 is SNEGSKA (reference sequence). CDR3 length: 13 residues. Reanalyzing the 5' RACE reads, TCRdb keeps one entry per CDR3 protein, without DNA. Listed are some 340,000 distinct CDR3 sequences; over 4% falls within the top ten. Whole-study findings and limits: Roughly six donors showed dominant NKG2C+ clonotypes comprising roughly 1.0-7.5% of their CD8+ T cells. The CD3+CD56-NKG2C+ fraction of a few donors was also led by these clonotypes.

Sequencing was carried out using blood T cells: a sorted CD56 or NKG2C T cell subset, CD4+ or CD8+ T cells, or bulk PBMC T cells (not recorded which). The V gene is TRBV20-1, the J gene TRBJ2-7; no DNA is available, so the TRBD1 call from TCRdb remains unchecked. The origin of this receptor is a man between 18 and 69 years old in good health. CDR3 loop: CSARGGSRYEQYF.